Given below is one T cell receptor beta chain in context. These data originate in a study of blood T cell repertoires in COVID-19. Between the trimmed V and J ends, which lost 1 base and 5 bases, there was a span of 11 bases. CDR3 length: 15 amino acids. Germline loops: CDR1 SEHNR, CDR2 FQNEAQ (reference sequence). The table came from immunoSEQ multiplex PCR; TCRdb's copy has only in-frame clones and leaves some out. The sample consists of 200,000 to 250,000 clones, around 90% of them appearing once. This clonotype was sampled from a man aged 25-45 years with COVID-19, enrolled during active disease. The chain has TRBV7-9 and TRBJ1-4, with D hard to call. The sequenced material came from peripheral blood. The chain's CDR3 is CASSLGRGQNEKLFF. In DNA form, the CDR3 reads TGTGCCAGCAGCTTAGGACGGGGTCAGAATGAAAAACTGTTTTTT. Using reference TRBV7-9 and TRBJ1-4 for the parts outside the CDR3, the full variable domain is DTGVSQNPRHKITKRGQNVTFRCDPISEHNRLYWYRQTLGQGPEFLTYFQNEAQLEKSRLLSDRFSAERPKGSFSTLEIQRTEQGDSAMYLCASSLGRGQNEKLFFGSGTQLSVL.